Described below is a single T cell receptor beta chain sequence and its context. This record belongs to a study of T-cell reconstitution after alpha-beta-depleted transplantation in children. The CDR3 sequence is 15 residues long. Germline V gene lookup returns CDR1 SGHRS and CDR2 YFSETQ. V dropped 5 bases and J dropped 3; count of bases not matched to a gene: 10. Unique molecular identifiers were used to barcode this TCRbeta library. TCRdb fed the PCR reads into MiXCR, producing one record per CDR3 protein. This sample has some 840,000 distinct CDR3 sequences, with 16% found just once. Source: PBMCs, mostly from graft donor cells, taken 360 days after TCRalphabeta/CD19-depleted stem cell transplant. The V call is TRBV5-1, the J call TRBJ2-5, with 7 nucleotides matching TRBD1. The sequence came from a male patient younger than 18 who had a stem cell transplant for acute lymphoblastic leukemia, so the T cells may come from the graft donor. CDR3 coding DNA: TGCGCCAGCAGTTTTCATGACAGGGAAAAAGAGACCCAGTACTTC. It translates to CASSFHDREKETQYF.